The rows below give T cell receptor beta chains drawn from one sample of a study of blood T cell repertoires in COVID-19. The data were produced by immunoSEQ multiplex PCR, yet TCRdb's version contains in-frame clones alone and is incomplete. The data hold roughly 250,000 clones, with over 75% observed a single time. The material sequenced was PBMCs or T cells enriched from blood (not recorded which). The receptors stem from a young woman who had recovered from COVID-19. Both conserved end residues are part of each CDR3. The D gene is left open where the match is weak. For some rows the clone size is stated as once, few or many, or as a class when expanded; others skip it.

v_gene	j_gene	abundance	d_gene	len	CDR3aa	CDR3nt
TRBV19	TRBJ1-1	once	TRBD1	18	CASSPRDRGQFGNTEAFF	TGTGCCAGTAGTCCCCGGGACAGGGGGCAATTCGGGAACACTGAAGCTTTCTTT
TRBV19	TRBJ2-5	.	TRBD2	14	CASSIPAGGETQYF	TGTGCCAGTAGTATTCCTGCGGGGGGCGAGACCCAGTACTTC
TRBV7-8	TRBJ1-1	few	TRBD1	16	CASSLRRGRVNTEAFF	TGTGCCAGCAGCTTACGCAGGGGGCGCGTGAACACTGAAGCTTTCTTT
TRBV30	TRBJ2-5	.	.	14	CAGHRAPGWETQYF	TGTGCCGGCCACAGGGCTCCGGGATGGGAGACCCAGTACTTC
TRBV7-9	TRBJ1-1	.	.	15	CASSLGAGMNTEAFF	TGTGCCAGCAGCTTAGGGGCAGGGATGAACACTGAAGCTTTCTTT
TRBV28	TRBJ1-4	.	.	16	CASSLSAGVGNEKLFF	TGTGCCAGCAGTTTATCCGCGGGTGTGGGTAATGAAAAACTGTTTTTT
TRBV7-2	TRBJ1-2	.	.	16	CASSPGGGSSRGGYTF	TGTGCCAGCAGCCCCGGCGGTGGGTCGTCCCGCGGTGGCTACACCTTC
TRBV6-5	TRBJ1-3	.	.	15	CASRTRQDSGNTIYF	TGTGCCAGCAGGACGAGACAGGACTCTGGAAACACCATATATTTT
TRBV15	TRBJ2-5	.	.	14	CATSRVGGQETQYF	TGTGCCACCAGCCGGGTGGGGGGACAAGAGACCCAGTACTTC
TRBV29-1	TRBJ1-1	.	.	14	CSVALTILNTEAFF	TGCAGCGTTGCCCTTACAATATTGAACACTGAAGCTTTCTTT
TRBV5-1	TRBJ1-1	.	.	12	CAKTGSDTEAFF	TGCGCCAAGACGGGTTCGGACACTGAAGCTTTCTTT
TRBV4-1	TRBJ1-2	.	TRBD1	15	CASSQGSDRREGYTF	TGCGCCAGCAGCCAAGGATCGGACAGGAGAGAGGGCTACACCTTC
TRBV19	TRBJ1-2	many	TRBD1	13	CASSRQGSNGYTF	TGTGCCAGTAGTCGACAGGGAAGTAATGGCTACACCTTC
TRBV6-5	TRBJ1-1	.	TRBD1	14	CASSYYTGDTEAFF	TGTGCCAGCAGTTACTATACAGGGGACACTGAAGCTTTCTTT
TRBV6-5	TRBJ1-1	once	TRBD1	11	CASSQTGEAFF	TGTGCCAGCAGCCAGACAGGGGAAGCTTTCTTT
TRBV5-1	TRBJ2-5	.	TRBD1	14	CASSLDRGLETQYF	TGCGCCAGCAGCTTGGACAGGGGTTTGGAGACCCAGTACTTC
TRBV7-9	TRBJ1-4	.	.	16	CASTRWSGRGNEKLFF	TGTGCCAGCACCCGGTGGTCCGGGAGAGGTAATGAAAAACTGTTTTTT
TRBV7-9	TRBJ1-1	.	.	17	CASSPTLPGQTDPEAFF	TGTGCCAGCAGCCCGACCTTACCGGGACAAACGGATCCTGAAGCTTTCTTT
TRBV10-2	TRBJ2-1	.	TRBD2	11	CASTERESTFF	TGCGCCAGCACGGAGCGGGAGTCAACGTTCTTC
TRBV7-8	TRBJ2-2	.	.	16	CASSLVVLQAAGELFF	TGTGCCAGCAGCTTAGTGGTCCTCCAAGCCGCGGGGGAGCTGTTTTTT
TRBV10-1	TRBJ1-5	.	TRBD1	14	CASVNRGNNQPQHF	TGCGCCAGCGTCAACAGGGGGAACAATCAGCCCCAGCATTTT
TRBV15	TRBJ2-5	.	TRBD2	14	CATRLAGGGETQYF	TGTGCCACCAGGTTGGCGGGGGGCGGGGAGACCCAGTACTTC
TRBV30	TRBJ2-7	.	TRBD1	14	CAWRATGANYEQYF	TGTGCCTGGAGGGCGACAGGGGCAAACTACGAGCAGTACTTC
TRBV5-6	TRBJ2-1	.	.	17	CASSLVGVGGAPNEQFF	TGTGCCAGCAGCTTGGTGGGGGTTGGCGGGGCCCCCAATGAGCAGTTCTTC
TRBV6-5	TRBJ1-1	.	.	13	CATRPRSQGRAFF	TGTGCCACCAGGCCAAGAAGCCAGGGTAGAGCTTTCTTT
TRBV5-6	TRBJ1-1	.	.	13	CASRDMIRAEAFF	TGTGCCAGCAGGGACATGATACGGGCTGAAGCTTTCTTT
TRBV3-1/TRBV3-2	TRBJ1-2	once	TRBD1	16	CASSQVVTGGFYGYTF	TGTGCCAGCAGCCAAGTAGTGACAGGGGGCTTCTATGGCTACACCTTC
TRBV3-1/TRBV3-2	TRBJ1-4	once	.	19	CASSHIFGGVSATNEKLFF	TGTGCCAGCAGCCACATTTTTGGGGGGGTTTCGGCAACTAATGAAAAACTGTTTTTT
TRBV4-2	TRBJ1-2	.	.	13	CASSRGAIYGYTF	TGTGCCAGCAGTCGGGGGGCGATCTATGGCTACACCTTC
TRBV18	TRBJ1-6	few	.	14	CASSLADGWAPLHF	TGTGCCAGCTCACTAGCGGACGGGTGGGCACCCCTCCACTTT
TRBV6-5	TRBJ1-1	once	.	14	CASGGALLNTEAFF	TGTGCCAGCGGAGGGGCCCTCCTGAACACTGAAGCTTTCTTT
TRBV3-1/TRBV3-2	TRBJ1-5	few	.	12	CASSQQNQPQHF	TGTGCCAGCAGCCAACAAAATCAGCCCCAGCATTTT
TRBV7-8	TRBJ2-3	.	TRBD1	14	CASSLGRTGDTQYF	TGTGCCAGCAGCTTAGGTCGGACAGGAGATACGCAGTATTTT
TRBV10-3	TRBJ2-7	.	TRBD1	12	CAISEGDREQYF	TGTGCCATCAGTGAGGGGGACAGAGAGCAGTACTTC
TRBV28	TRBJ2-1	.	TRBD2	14	CASMGLGPYNEQFF	TGTGCCAGCATGGGACTAGGACCCTACAATGAGCAGTTCTTC
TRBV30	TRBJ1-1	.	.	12	CAWTLGNTEAFF	TGTGCCTGGACTCTAGGGAACACTGAAGCTTTCTTT
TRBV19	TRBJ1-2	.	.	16	CASSQALGRGTYGYTF	TGTGCCAGTAGCCAGGCGTTAGGCAGGGGCACTTATGGCTACACCTTC
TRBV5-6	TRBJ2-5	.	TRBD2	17	CASSLGLAGDGKETQYF	TGTGCCAGCAGCTTGGGATTAGCGGGAGATGGGAAAGAGACCCAGTACTTC
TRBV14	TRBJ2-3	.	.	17	CASSQDTAGGFRDTQYF	TGTGCCAGCAGCCAAGATACAGCAGGGGGGTTCAGAGATACGCAGTATTTT
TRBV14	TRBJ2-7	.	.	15	CASSQTYRVVNEQYF	TGTGCCAGCAGCCAAACATACAGGGTTGTGAACGAGCAGTACTTC
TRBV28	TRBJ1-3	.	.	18	CASSLWNRVQVTGNTIYF	TGTGCCAGCAGTTTATGGAATAGGGTACAGGTGACTGGAAACACCATATATTTT
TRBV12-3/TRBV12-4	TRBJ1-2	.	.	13	CASSNRDTYGYTF	TGTGCCAGCAGCAACCGGGACACCTATGGCTACACCTTC
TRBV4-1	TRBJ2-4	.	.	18	CASSHSTNRERAKNIQYF	TGCGCCAGCAGCCACAGCACCAACCGGGAAAGAGCCAAAAACATTCAGTACTTC
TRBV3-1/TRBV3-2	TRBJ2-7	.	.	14	CASSPNRQTYEQYF	TGTGCCAGCAGCCCTAACCGACAGACCTACGAGCAGTACTTC
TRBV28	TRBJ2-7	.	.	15	CASSLRQARPYEQYF	TGTGCCAGCAGTCTGAGACAGGCGAGACCGTACGAGCAGTACTTC
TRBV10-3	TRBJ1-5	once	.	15	CAIKNGSQSNQPQHF	TGTGCCATTAAAAACGGGAGCCAGAGCAATCAGCCCCAGCATTTT
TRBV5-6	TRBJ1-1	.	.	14	CASSLVGRGTEAFF	TGTGCCAGCAGCTTGGTGGGGAGGGGCACTGAAGCTTTCTTT
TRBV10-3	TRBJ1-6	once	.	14	CAIRSGANNSPLHF	TGTGCCATCAGGTCAGGGGCTAATAATTCACCCCTCCACTTT
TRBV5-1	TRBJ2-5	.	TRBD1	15	CASSCRTGAQETQYF	TGCGCCAGCAGCTGCAGGACAGGAGCTCAAGAGACCCAGTACTTC
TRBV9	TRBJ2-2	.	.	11	CASRGAGELFF	TGTGCCTCCAGGGGGGCCGGGGAGCTGTTTTTT